The entry that follows covers one T cell receptor beta chain sequence. One junction end does not reproduce the germline sequence, and a read error may be involved. Rearranged V-D-J TRB sequences were amplified with a mixed TRB-A/B primer pool. TCRdb re-called the multiplex PCR reads with MiXCR, one entry per CDR3 protein. The sample lists about 11,000 distinct CDR3 sequences; less than 55% were seen once. The data derive from a study of T cell repertoires in aging, cancer and after chemotherapy. This CDR3 has 12 residues. Germline lookup yields CDR1 ENHRY and CDR2 SYGVKD. The template was genomic DNA from peripheral blood, not RNA.

Sequencing was performed on blood. The sequence was obtained from a human donor in good health. The genes are TRBV10-3 and TRBJ2-3; 8 positions agree with TRBD1. This CDR3 reads CATARGATGALF. CDR3 sequence (DNA): TGTGCCACCGCGAGGGGCGCGACAGGGGCTCTTTTT.